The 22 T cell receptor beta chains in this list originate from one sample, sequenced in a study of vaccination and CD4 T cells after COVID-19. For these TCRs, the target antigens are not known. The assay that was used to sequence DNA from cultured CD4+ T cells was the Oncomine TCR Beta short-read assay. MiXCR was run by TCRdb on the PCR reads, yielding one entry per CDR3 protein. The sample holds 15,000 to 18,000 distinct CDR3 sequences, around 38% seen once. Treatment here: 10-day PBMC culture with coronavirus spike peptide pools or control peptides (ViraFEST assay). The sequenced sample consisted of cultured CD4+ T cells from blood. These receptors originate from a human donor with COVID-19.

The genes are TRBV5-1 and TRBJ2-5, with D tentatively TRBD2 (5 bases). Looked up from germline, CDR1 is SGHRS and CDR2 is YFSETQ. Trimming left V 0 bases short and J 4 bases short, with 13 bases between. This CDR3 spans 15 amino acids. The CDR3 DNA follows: TGCGCCAGCAGCTTGGAAGGGCGGGTTAGAGAGACCCAGTACTTC. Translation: CASSLEGRVRETQYF. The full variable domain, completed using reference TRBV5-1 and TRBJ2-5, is KAGVTQTPRYLIKTRGQQVTLSCSPISGHRSVSWYQQTPGQGLQFLFEYFSETQRNKGNFPGRFSGRQFSNSRSEMNVSTLELGDSALYLCASSLEGRVRETQYFGPGTRLLVL.

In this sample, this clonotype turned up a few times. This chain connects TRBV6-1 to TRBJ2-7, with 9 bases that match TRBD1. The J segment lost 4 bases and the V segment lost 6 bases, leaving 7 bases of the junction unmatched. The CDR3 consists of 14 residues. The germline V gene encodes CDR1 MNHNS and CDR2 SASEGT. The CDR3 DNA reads TGTGCCAGCAGCAAGACAGGGGGATCATACGAGCAGTACTTC. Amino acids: CASSKTGGSYEQYF.

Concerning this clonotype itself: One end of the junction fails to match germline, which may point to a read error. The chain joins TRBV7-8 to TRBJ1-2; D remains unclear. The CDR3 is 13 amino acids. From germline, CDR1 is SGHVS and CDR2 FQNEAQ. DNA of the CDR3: TGTGCCAGGAGCTTAGGCCTCAGCTATGGCTACACCTTC. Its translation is CARSLGLSYGYTF. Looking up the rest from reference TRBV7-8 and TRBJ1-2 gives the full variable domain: GAGVSQSPRYKVAKRGQDVALRCDPISGHVSLFWYQQALGQGPEFLTYFQNEAQLDKSGLPSDRFFAERPEGSVSTLKIQRTQQEDSAVYLCARSLGLSYGYTFGSGTRLTVV.

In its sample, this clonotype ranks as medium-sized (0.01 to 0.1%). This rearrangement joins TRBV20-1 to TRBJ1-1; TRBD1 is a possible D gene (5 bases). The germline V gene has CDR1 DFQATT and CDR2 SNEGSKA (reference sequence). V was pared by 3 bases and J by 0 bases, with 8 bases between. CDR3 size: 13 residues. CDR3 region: CSARGTVNTEAFF. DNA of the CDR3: TGCAGTGCTAGGGGGACGGTGAACACTGAAGCTTTCTTT.

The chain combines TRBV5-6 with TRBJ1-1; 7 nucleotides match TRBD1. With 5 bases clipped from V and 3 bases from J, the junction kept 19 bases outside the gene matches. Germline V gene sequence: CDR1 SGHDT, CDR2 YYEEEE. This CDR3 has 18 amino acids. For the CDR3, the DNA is TGTGCCAGCAGAATAAAAAGACAGGGCCTAGTGTATGACACTGAAGCTTTCTTT. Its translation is CASRIKRQGLVYDTEAFF.

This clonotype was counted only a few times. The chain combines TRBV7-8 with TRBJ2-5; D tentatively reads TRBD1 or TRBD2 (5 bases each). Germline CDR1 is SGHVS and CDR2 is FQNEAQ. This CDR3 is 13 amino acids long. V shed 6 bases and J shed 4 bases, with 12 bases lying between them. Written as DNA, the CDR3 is TGTGCCAGCAGTCGTCCGGGGCCAGAGACCCAGTACTTC. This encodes CASSRPGPETQYF.

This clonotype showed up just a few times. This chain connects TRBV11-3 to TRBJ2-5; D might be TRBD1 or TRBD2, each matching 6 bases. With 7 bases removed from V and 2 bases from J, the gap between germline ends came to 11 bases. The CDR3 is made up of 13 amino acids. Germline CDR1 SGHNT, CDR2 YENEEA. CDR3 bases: TGTGCCAGCACGTTAGGGGGGCAAGAGACCCAGTACTTC. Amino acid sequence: CASTLGGQETQYF.

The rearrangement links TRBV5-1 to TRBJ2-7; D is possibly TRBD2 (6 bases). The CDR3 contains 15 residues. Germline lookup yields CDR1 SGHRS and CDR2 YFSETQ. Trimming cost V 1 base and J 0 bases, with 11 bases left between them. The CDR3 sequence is CASSLRETYSYEQYF. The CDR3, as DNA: TGCGCCAGCAGCTTGCGGGAGACATACTCCTACGAGCAGTACTTC. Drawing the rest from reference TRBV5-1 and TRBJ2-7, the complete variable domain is KAGVTQTPRYLIKTRGQQVTLSCSPISGHRSVSWYQQTPGQGLQFLFEYFSETQRNKGNFPGRFSGRQFSNSRSEMNVSTLELGDSALYLCASSLRETYSYEQYFGPGTRLTVT.

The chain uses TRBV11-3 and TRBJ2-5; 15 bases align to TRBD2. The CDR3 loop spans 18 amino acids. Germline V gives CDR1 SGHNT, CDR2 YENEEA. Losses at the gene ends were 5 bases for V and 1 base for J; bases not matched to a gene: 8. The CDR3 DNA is TGTGCCAGCAGCCGAGGTGGACTAGCGGGGGGGCTCCAAGAGACCCAGTACTTC. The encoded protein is CASSRGGLAGGLQETQYF.

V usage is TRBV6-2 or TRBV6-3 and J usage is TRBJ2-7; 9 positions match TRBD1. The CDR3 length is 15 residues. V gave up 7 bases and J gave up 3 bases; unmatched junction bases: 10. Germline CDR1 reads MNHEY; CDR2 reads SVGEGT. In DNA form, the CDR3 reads TGTGCCAGCACCCAGACGGGACAGGGCCGCTACGAGCAGTACTTC. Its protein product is CASTQTGQGRYEQYF.

The CDR3 protein is CASSLQRQGVISTGELFF. The CDR3 region has the DNA TGTGCCAGCAGCTTGCAGAGACAGGGGGTCATATCCACCGGGGAGCTGTTTTTT. The J gene is TRBJ2-2, the V gene TRBV7-9, with 9 bases aligning to TRBD1. Germline V CDR1 and CDR2: SEHNR, FQNEAQ (reference sequence). After removal of 3 bases from V and 4 bases from J, the junction contained 12 bases not matched to a gene. The CDR3 consists of 18 residues.

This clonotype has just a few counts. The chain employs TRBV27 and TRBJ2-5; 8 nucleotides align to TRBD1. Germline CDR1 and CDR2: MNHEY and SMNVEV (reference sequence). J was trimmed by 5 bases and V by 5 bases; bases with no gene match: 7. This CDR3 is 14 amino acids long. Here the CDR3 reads CASSLGQGGETQYF. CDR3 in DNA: TGTGCCAGCAGTCTCGGACAGGGTGGGGAGACCCAGTACTTC.

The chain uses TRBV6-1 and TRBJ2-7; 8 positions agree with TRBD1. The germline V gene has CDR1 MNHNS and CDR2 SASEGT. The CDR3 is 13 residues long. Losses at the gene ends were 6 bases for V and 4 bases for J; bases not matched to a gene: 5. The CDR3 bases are TGTGCCAGCAGCAGGACAGGGACGTACGAGCAGTACTTC. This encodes CASSRTGTYEQYF.

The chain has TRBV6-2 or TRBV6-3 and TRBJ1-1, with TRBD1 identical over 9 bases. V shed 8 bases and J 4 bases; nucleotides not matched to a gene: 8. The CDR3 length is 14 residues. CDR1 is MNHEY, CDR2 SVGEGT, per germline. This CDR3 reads CASGSNRGLTEAFF. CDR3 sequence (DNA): TGTGCCAGCGGTTCAAACAGGGGGCTCACTGAAGCTTTCTTT.

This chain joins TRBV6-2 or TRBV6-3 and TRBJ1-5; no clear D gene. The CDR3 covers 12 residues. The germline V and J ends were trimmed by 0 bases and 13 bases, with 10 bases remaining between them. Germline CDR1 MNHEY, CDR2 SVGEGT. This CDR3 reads CASSYSLGFQHF. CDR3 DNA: TGTGCCAGCAGTTACTCTCTTGGTTTTCAGCATTTT.

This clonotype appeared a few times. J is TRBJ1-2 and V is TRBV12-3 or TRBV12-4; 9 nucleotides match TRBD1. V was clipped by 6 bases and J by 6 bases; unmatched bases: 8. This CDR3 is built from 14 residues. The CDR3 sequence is CASSRGTGTNGYTF. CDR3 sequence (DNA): TGTGCCAGCAGCAGAGGGACAGGGACTAATGGCTACACCTTC.

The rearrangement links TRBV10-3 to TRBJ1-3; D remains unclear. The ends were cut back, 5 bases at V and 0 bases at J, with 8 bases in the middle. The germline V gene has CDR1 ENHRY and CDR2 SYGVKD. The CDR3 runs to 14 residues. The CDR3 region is CAISTRTSGNTIYF. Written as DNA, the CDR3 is TGTGCCATCAGTACCCGGACCTCTGGAAACACCATATATTTT.

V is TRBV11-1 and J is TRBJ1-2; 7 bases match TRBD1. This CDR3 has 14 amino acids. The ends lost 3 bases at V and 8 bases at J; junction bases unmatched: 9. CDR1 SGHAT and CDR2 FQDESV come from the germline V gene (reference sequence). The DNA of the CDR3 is TGTGCCAGCAGCTTCCGGGACAGTATTATGGGCTACACCTTC. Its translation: CASSFRDSIMGYTF.

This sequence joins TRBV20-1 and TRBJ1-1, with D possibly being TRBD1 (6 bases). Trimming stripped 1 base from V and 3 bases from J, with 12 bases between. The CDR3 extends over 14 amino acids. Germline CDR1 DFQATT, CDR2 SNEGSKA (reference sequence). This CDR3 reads CSARGTGWDTEAFF. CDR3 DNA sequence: TGCAGTGCTAGAGGCACAGGGTGGGACACTGAAGCTTTCTTT.

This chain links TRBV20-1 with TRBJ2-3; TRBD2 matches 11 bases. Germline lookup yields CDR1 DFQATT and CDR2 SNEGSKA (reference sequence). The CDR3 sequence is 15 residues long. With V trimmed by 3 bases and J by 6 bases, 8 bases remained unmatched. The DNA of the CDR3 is TGCAGTGCTAGGGGGATAGCGGGGGGGTGGGATACGCAGTATTTT. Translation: CSARGIAGGWDTQYF.

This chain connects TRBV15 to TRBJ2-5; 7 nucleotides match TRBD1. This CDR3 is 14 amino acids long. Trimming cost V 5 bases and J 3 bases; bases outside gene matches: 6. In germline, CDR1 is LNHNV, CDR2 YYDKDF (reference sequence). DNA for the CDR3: TGTGCCACCAGCGGAATGGGACAGAAAGAGACCCAGTACTTC. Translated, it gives CATSGMGQKETQYF.

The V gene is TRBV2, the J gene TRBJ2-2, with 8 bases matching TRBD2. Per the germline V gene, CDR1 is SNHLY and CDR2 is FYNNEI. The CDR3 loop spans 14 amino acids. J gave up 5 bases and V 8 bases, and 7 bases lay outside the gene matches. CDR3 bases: TGTGCCAGCCCTTCGAAGCGGGGGACCGGGGAGCTGTTTTTT. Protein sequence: CASPSKRGTGELFF.